A single sample is the source of the 2 T cell receptor beta chains below, sequenced in a study of cytomegalovirus exposure and HLA in healthy donors. In the PCR, 60 Vbeta and 13 Jbeta primers were used. TCRdb's table, derived via immunoSEQ multiplex PCR, lists solely in-frame clones and lacks some. The sample holds approximately 140,000 clones, 79% seen once. The material sequenced was PBMCs. These receptors were taken from a man aged 50-60 years in good health and CMV-seropositive.

The chain couples TRBV27 to TRBJ2-7; 13 nucleotides align to TRBD2. The germline gives CDR1 MNHEY, CDR2 SMNVEV (reference sequence). The CDR3 loop spans 15 amino acids. V lost 6 bases and J lost 6; bases outside the gene matches: 8. The CDR3 coding sequence is TGTGCCAGCAGACTAGCGGGAGGGCCATCGCTCGAGCAGTACTTC. Encoded protein: CASRLAGGPSLEQYF.

The genes are TRBV28 and TRBJ1-2; D possibly corresponds to TRBD1 (5 bases). The CDR3 sequence is 16 residues long. The V and J ends lost 5 bases and 5 bases respectively, with 21 bases between them. The germline V gene has CDR1 MDHEN and CDR2 SYDVKM. The CDR3 nucleotides read TGTGCCAGCAGTCGCGTACCCCTTGACAGAGGATATGGCTACACCTTC. Translation: CASSRVPLDRGYGYTF.